This T cell receptor (beta chain) was observed in a study of cytomegalovirus exposure and HLA in healthy donors. Notes on the study in general: Most TCR sequences were seen very rarely across donors, but some public TCRs occurred in many.

The V and J ends lost 6 bases and 3 bases respectively, with 18 bases between them. The germline CDR1 and CDR2 sequences are SGHDT and YYEEEE. The CDR3 runs to 15 residues. As concerns this clone: Its cognate antigen is unknown.

TCRdb keeps only in-frame clones here, not all; method: immunoSEQ multiplex PCR. The sample carries roughly 150,000 clones, 85% to 90% recorded once. The chain combines TRBV5-6 with TRBJ1-2; no clear D gene. This sequence was found in a woman in her 30s in good health and CMV-seronegative. What was sequenced was PBMCs. The CDR3 DNA sequence: TGTGCCAGCAACCCCCGCCGACAAGGAGACTATGGCTACACCTTC. Encoded protein: CASNPRRQGDYGYTF.